Reported below is one T cell receptor beta chain. CDR3 length: 17 amino acids. In the original processing: From reference gene primer amplification, estimates of nucleated cell counts were derived. The table came from immunoSEQ multiplex PCR; TCRdb's copy has only in-frame clones and leaves some out. From that table come the V and J calls and clone size; the DNA was used to work out D and trimming. The data contain about 110,000 clones, around 78% of them singletons. These data are taken from a study of blood T cell repertoires in COVID-19. Overall study context: PBMCs, B-cell-depleted T cells, or T cells were the source of the cDNA or gDNA that made up the material.

Seattle patients were enrolled during active infection and followed longitudinally. The sequenced sample consisted of peripheral blood. This chain links TRBV21-1 with TRBJ2-7; TRBD2 reflects the table's D call only, with no check against the DNA. TRBV21-1 is a known pseudogene. This receptor was obtained from a man at least 80 years old with COVID-19, enrolled during active disease. CDR3 sequence reads: CASSREGQRENFYEQYF. DNA of the CDR3: TGTGCCAGCAGCCGAGAGGGGCAGCGGGAGAATTTCTACGAGCAGTACTTC.